The rows below give T cell receptor beta chains drawn from one sample of a study of blood T cell repertoires in COVID-19. The assay was immunoSEQ multiplex PCR, and TCRdb's table has in-frame clones only and misses some. The table includes about 70,000 clones, 70% to 90% detected once. Sequenced sample: peripheral blood. The origin of the receptors is a man aged 65-85 years with active COVID-19. CDR3s include the opening cysteine and the closing phenylalanine or tryptophan. The order of the fields is clone size, D gene, V gene, J gene, CDR3 protein, CDR3 DNA. A D gene is named only where the DNA matches it firmly. Some rows mark clone size as missing; the rest say once, few, many or name a class of expanded clone.

-,-,TRBV12-3/TRBV12-4,TRBJ1-1,CASSLGRNTEAFF,TGTGCCAGCAGTCTTGGTAGGAACACTGAAGCTTTCTTT
-,TRBD1,TRBV24-1,TRBJ2-1,CATSDQGTGPPYEQFF,TGTGCCACCAGTGACCAAGGGACAGGCCCCCCCTATGAGCAGTTCTTC
few,-,TRBV14,TRBJ2-1,CASSPRSGAEQFF,TGTGCCAGCAGCCCAAGATCAGGGGCCGAGCAGTTCTTC
-,-,TRBV29-1,TRBJ2-2,CSVGRSGELFF,TGCAGCGTTGGGCGGAGCGGGGAGCTGTTTTTT
once,TRBD2,TRBV5-4,TRBJ2-5,CASSLGGRLAGGKETQYF,TGTGCCAGCAGCTTGGGGGGCCGGCTAGCGGGAGGAAAAGAGACCCAGTACTTC
-,TRBD1,TRBV28,TRBJ1-3,CASIGGQGARGNTIYF,TGTGCCAGCATAGGGGGACAGGGGGCGCGGGGAAACACCATATATTTT
-,-,TRBV5-1,TRBJ1-4,CASTMGQRAEEKLFF,TGCGCCAGCACCATGGGGCAAAGGGCAGAGGAAAAACTGTTTTTT
-,TRBD1,TRBV7-9,TRBJ1-5,CASSLEWGQGAQPQHF,TGTGCCAGCAGTCTAGAGTGGGGACAGGGAGCTCAGCCCCAGCATTTT
few,TRBD1,TRBV30,TRBJ2-7,CAWSVGQGYEQYF,TGTGCCTGGAGTGTGGGACAGGGGTACGAGCAGTACTTC
-,-,TRBV5-1,TRBJ2-3,CASSLGLAQDTQYF,TGCGCCAGCAGCTTGGGGCTAGCCCAAGATACGCAGTATTTT
-,-,TRBV7-2,TRBJ1-5,CASSPRGFGNQPQHF,TGTGCCAGCAGCCCGCGGGGGTTTGGCAATCAGCCCCAGCATTTT
-,-,TRBV28,TRBJ1-1,CASSPRAEAFF,TGTGCCAGCAGTCCCCGGGCTGAAGCTTTCTTT
-,-,TRBV6-6,TRBJ2-5,CASSYAETQYF,TGTGCCAGCAGTTACGCGGAGACCCAGTACTTC
once,TRBD2,TRBV7-2,TRBJ2-1,CASSLAGTSPFF,TGTGCCAGCAGCTTGGCCGGGACTAGCCCCTTCTTC
-,-,TRBV5-1,TRBJ2-4,CASSHYGIEAQNIQYF,TGCGCCAGCAGCCATTACGGCATCGAGGCCCAGAACATTCAGTACTTC
-,-,TRBV7-8,TRBJ1-1,CASSPRWRVTEAFF,TGTGCCAGCAGCCCCCGCTGGCGGGTCACTGAAGCTTTCTTT
few,-,TRBV3-1/TRBV3-2,TRBJ1-6,CASSLRLGDSYNSPLHF,TGTGCCAGCAGCCTCCGACTAGGGGACTCCTATAATTCACCCCTCCACTTT
-,TRBD2,TRBV7-3,TRBJ2-3,CASSSTPGLGTDTQYF,TGTGCCAGCAGCTCCACACCGGGACTAGGGACAGATACGCAGTATTTT
-,TRBD2,TRBV9,TRBJ2-5,CARRGGSGRPGQTQYF,TGTGCCCGCCGGGGGGGTAGCGGGCGCCCCGGTCAGACCCAGTACTTC
-,TRBD1,TRBV7-2,TRBJ1-3,CASSPTGGRNTIYF,TGTGCCAGCAGCCCGACAGGGGGCAGAAACACCATATATTTT
-,-,TRBV6-2/TRBV6-3,TRBJ2-7,CASSYPTLDRYEQYF,TGTGCCAGCAGTTACCCCACGTTAGACAGATACGAGCAGTACTTC
-,-,TRBV24-1,TRBJ1-2,CATSDLVPGSGYGYTF,TGTGCCACCAGTGATTTGGTCCCGGGTTCCGGCTATGGCTACACCTTC
-,TRBD2,TRBV10-3,TRBJ2-7,CAISPLGGGEGEQYF,TGTGCCATCAGTCCCTTAGGTGGGGGGGAGGGCGAGCAGTACTTC
-,-,TRBV7-2,TRBJ2-2,CASSGGAGNTGELFF,TGTGCCAGCAGTGGGGGGGCGGGGAACACCGGGGAGCTGTTTTTT
-,TRBD1,TRBV6-5,TRBJ1-1,CASRDRAATEAFF,TGTGCCAGCAGGGACAGGGCGGCCACTGAAGCTTTCTTT
-,TRBD2,TRBV28,TRBJ2-7,CASIPRGSGRYYEQYF,TGTGCCAGCATCCCCCGAGGTAGCGGGAGATATTACGAGCAGTACTTC
-,-,TRBV7-2,TRBJ1-2,CASSARAGGWVGYTF,TGTGCCAGCAGCGCCCGCGCGGGGGGGTGGGTTGGCTACACCTTC
-,-,TRBV7-3,TRBJ1-5,CASSPGTNQPQHF,TGTGCCAGCAGCCCCGGTACCAATCAGCCCCAGCATTTT
-,-,TRBV19,TRBJ2-7,CASSIDLSSGTPYEQYF,TGTGCCAGTAGTATAGACCTGAGTTCAGGCACCCCCTACGAGCAGTACTTC
-,-,TRBV15,TRBJ1-5,CATSSRQGNQPQHF,TGTGCCACCAGCAGCAGACAGGGCAATCAGCCCCAGCATTTT
-,-,TRBV5-1,TRBJ1-3,CASSTGTTAGGNTIYF,TGCGCCAGCAGTACCGGGACTACCGCGGGGGGAAACACCATATATTTT
-,TRBD2,TRBV5-5,TRBJ2-3,CASAAGGHTDTQYF,TGTGCCAGCGCAGCGGGAGGCCACACAGATACGCAGTATTTT
few,TRBD1,TRBV29-1,TRBJ2-3,CSVGGPRGRGDTQYF,TGCAGCGTTGGGGGCCCCAGGGGGCGAGGTGATACGCAGTATTTT
-,TRBD1,TRBV7-9,TRBJ2-2,CAHPRGRGNTGELFF,TGTGCCCACCCGAGGGGGCGAGGGAACACCGGGGAGCTGTTTTTT
-,-,TRBV7-8,TRBJ2-7,CANSLGGGRYDEQYF,TGTGCCAACAGCTTAGGGGGCGGGAGGTACGACGAGCAGTACTTC
-,TRBD2,TRBV10-3,TRBJ2-5,CAIRPGLAGETQYF,TGTGCCATCAGGCCGGGACTAGCGGGAGAGACCCAGTACTTC
-,TRBD1,TRBV7-8,TRBJ2-7,CASSTRTGVLGEQYF,TGTGCCAGCAGCACCCGGACAGGGGTCCTTGGGGAGCAGTACTTC
-,-,TRBV19,TRBJ1-1,CASSIGRGPYTEAFF,TGTGCCAGTAGTATAGGGCGGGGCCCCTACACTGAAGCTTTCTTT
-,-,TRBV6-2/TRBV6-3,TRBJ2-1,CASSPPGRRLEQFF,TGTGCCAGCAGTCCCCCCGGTAGGCGGCTGGAGCAGTTCTTC
-,-,TRBV29-1,TRBJ1-1,CSVDSRQGNTEAFF,TGCAGCGTTGATAGTCGGCAGGGAAACACTGAAGCTTTCTTT
once,-,TRBV7-6,TRBJ2-3,CASSLLVSPDTQYF,TGTGCCAGCAGCCTACTAGTTTCCCCTGATACGCAGTATTTT
-,-,TRBV5-4,TRBJ2-3,CASSLPGVGEDTQYF,TGTGCCAGCAGCTTGCCGGGAGTGGGGGAAGATACGCAGTATTTT
-,TRBD2,TRBV6-4,TRBJ2-1,CASSEGPASGEQFF,TGTGCCAGCAGTGAAGGGCCGGCTAGCGGAGAGCAGTTCTTC
-,TRBD1,TRBV18,TRBJ2-5,CASSPTGATQETQYF,TGTGCCAGCTCACCGACAGGGGCCACCCAAGAGACCCAGTACTTC
-,TRBD2,TRBV9,TRBJ2-3,CASSVVGLAGDTQYF,TGTGCCAGCAGCGTAGTGGGACTAGCGGGAGATACGCAGTATTTT
-,-,TRBV19,TRBJ2-2,CASSPNTGTGELFF,TGTGCCAGTAGTCCAAATACAGGGACCGGGGAGCTGTTTTTT